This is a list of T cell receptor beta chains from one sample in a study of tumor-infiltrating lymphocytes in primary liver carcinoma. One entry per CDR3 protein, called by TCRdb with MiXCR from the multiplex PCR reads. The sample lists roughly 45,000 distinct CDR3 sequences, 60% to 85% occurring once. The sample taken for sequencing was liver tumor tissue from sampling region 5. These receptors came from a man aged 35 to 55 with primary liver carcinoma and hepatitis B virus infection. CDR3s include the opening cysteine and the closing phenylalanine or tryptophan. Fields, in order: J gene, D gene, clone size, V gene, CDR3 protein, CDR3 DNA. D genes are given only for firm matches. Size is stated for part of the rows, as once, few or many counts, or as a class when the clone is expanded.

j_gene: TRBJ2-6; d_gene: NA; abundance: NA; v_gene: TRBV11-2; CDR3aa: CASNLGPGHGSRANVLTF; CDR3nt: TGTGCCAGCAACTTAGGGCCAGGGCACGGCTCTCGGGCCAACGTCCTGACTTTC
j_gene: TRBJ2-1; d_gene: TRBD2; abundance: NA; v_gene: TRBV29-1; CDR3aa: CSAALAGESGEQSF; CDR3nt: TGCAGCGCGGCTCTAGCGGGAGAATCTGGTGAGCAGTCCTTC
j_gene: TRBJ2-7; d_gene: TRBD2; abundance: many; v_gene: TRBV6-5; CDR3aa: CASSYVGGSSYEQYF; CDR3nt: TGTGCCAGCAGTTACGTCGGGGGGTCCTCCTACGAGCAGTACTTC
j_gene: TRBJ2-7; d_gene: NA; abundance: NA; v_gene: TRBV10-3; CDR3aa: CVIDIQLYEQYF; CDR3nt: TGTGTCATCGATATCCAATTATACGAGCAGTACTTC
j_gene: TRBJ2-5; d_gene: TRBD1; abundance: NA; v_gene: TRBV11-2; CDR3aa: CASCLVSGDSRQETQYF; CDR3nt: TGTGCCAGCTGCTTAGTCAGTGGGGACAGTCGGCAAGAGACCCAATACTTC
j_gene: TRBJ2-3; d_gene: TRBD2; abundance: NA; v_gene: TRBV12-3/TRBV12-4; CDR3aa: CASSPGTSGSWGADTQYF; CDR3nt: TGTGCCAGCAGCCCTGGGACTAGCGGGAGTTGGGGCGCAGATACGCAGTATTTT
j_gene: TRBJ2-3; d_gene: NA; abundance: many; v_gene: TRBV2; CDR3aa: CASTLTDTQYF; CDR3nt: TGTGCCAGCACTCTCACAGATACGCAGTATTTT
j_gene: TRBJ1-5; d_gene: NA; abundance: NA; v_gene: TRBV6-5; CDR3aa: CDSSPGASTNRPQHF; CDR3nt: TGTGACAGCAGTCCAGGGGCCTCGACCAATCGGCCCCAGCATTTT
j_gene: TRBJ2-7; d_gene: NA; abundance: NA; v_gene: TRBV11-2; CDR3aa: CASSSTGGRRCEQYF; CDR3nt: TGTGCCAGCAGCTCTACAGGAGGCAGGAGGTGCGAGCAGTACTTC
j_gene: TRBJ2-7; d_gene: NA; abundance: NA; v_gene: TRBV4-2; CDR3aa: CATTRLTGVCKSYEQYF; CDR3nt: TGTGCCACTACTAGACTAACGGGAGTTTGTAAGTCCTACGAGCAGTACTTC
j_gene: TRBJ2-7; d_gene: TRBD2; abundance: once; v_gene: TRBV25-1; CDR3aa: CASSDPGTSAYDQYF; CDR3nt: TGTGCCAGCAGTGACCCCGGGACTAGCGCCTACGATCAGTACTTC
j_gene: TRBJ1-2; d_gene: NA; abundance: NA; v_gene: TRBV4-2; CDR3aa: CTSSQDLAVLYGYTF; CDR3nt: TGTACCAGCAGCCAAGATCTGGCAGTCTTGTATGGCTACACCTTC
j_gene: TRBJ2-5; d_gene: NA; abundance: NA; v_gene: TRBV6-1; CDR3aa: CASSESRETLYF; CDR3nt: TGTGCCAGCAGTGAGAGTCGGGAGACCCTGTACTTT
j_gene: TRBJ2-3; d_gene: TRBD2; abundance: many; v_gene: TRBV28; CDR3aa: CASSGSSRAGRSGTQYF; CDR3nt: TGTGCCAGCAGTGGGAGTTCGCGAGCGGGAAGGTCAGGTACGCAGTATTTT
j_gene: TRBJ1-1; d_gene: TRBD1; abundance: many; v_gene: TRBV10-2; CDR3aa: CASSYDRVTEAFF; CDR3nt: TGCGCCAGCAGCTATGACAGGGTCACTGAAGCTTTCTTT
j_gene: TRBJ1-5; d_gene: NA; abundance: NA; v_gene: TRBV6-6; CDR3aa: CASNLPNQPQHF; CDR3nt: TGTGCCAGCAATCTCCCCAATCAGCCCCAACATTTT
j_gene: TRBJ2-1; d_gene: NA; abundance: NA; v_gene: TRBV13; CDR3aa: CASSLCGGRRSYNEQFF; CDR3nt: TGTGCTAGCAGCTTATGTGGAGGCAGAAGGTCCTACAATGAGCAGTTCTTC
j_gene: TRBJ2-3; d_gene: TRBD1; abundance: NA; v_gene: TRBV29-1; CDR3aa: CSVEHRDRGVADTQYF; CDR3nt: TGTAGCGTTGAACATCGGGACAGGGGAGTTGCAGATACGCAGTATTTT
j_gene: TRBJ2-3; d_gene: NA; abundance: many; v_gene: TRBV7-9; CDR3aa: CASSPSDGGTDTQYF; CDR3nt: TGTGCCAGCAGTCCCTCTGATGGGGGCACAGATACGCAGTATTTT
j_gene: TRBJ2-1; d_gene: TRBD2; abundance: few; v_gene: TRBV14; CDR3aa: CASSQDIGSGRSQRGYEQFF; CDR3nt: TGTGCCAGCAGCCAAGACATCGGGTCAGGTCGGAGTCAGCGGGGATATGAGCAATTCTTC
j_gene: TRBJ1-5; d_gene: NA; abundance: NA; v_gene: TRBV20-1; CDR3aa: CSTGPIAGGAQHF; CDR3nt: TGCAGTACTGGCCCGATCGCGGGAGGGGCGCAGCATTTT
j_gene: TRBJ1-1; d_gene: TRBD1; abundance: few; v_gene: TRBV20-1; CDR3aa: CSARDGTGDTEAFF; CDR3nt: TGCAGTGCTAGAGATGGGACAGGGGACACTGAAGCTTTCTTT
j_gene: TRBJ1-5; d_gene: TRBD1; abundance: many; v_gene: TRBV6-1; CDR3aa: CASSVLPGQKNQPQHF; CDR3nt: TGTGCCAGCAGTGTACTACCGGGACAGAAAAATCAGCCCCAGCATTTT
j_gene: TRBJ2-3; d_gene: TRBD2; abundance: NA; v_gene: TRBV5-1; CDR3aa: CASSLGLAGSADTQYF; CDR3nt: TGCGCCAGCAGCTTGGGTTTAGCGGGGTCCGCAGATACGCAGTATTTC
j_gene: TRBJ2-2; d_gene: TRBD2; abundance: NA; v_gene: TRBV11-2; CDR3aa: CASIAGLARHGELLF; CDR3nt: TGTGCCAGCATCGCGGGACTAGCGCGTCACGGGGAACTGTTGTTT
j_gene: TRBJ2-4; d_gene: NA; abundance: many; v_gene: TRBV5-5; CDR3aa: CASSLEGGKNIQYF; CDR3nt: TGTGCCAGCAGCTTGGAGGGGGGCAAAAACATTCAGTACTTC
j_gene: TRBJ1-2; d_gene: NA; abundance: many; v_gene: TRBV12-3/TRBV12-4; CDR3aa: CATQPDYGYTF; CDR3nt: TGTGCCACGCAACCGGACTATGGCTACACCTTC
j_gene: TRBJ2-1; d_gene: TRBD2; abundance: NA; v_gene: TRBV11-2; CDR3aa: CTSSLGELAGGPYNGQFF; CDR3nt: TGTACCAGCAGCTTAGGGGAACTAGCGGGAGGGCCCTACAATGGGCAGTTCTTC
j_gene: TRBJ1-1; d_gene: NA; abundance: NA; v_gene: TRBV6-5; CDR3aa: CVSSYGGVNTEAFF; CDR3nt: TGTGTCAGCAGTTATGGAGGAGTGAACACTGAAGCTTTCTTT
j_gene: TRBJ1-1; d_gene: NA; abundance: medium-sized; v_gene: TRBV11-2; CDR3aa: CASSFGDAEAFF; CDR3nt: TGTGCCAGCAGCTTTGGGGACGCTGAAGCTTTCTTT
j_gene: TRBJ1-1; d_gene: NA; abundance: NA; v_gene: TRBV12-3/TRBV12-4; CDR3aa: CVSSLSDLTEVFF; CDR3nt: TGTGTCAGCAGTTTATCGGATCTCACTGAAGTTTTCTTT
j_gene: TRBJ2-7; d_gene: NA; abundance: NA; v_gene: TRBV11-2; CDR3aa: CASTPLEAAYYEQYF; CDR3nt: TGTGCCAGCACCCCCTTGGAGGCGGCCTACTACGAGCAGTACTTC
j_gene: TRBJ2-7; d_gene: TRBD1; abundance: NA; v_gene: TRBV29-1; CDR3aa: CSVITGGTPYEQYF; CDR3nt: TGCAGCGTTATAACAGGGGGCACCCCATACGAACAGTACTTC
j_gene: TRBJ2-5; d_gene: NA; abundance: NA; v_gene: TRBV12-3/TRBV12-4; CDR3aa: CVSSRDTQETQYF; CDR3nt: TGTGTCAGTAGCCGGGACACCCAAGAGACCCAGTACTTC
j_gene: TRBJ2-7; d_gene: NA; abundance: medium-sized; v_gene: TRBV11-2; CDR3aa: CASSLGRGSYEQYF; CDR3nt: TGTGCCAGCAGCTTGGGCAGGGGTTCCTACGAGCAGTACTTC
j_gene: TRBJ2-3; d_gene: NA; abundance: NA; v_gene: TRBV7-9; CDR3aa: CACSIIRGEDTQYF; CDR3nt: TGTGCCTGCAGCATTATCAGGGGGGAGGATACGCAGTATTTT
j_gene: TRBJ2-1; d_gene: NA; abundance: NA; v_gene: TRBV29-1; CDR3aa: CSRLAGKKFF; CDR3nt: TGCAGCAGGTTAGCAGGGAAGAAGTTCTTC
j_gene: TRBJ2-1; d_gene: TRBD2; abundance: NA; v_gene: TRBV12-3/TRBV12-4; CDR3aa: CASSWTSGSNEQFF; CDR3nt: TGTGCCAGCAGCTGGACTAGCGGGAGTAATGAGCAGTTCTTC
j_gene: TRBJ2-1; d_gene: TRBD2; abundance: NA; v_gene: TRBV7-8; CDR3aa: CASSSGTSVEQLF; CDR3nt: TGTGCCAGTAGCTCCGGGACTAGCGTTGAGCAGCTCTTC
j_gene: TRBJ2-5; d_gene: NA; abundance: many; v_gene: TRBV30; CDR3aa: CAWSRRLQETQYF; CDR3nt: TGTGCCTGGAGTAGGAGGCTACAAGAGACCCAGTACTTC
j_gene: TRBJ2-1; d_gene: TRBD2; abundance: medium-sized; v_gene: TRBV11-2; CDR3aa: CASSLGGLAGGPYNEQFF; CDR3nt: TGTGCCAGCAGCTTAGGGGGACTAGCGGGAGGGCCCTACAATGAGCAGTTCTTC
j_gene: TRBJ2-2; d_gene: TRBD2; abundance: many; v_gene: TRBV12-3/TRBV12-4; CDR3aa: CASTPGTRRTGELFF; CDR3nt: TGTGCCAGCACTCCCGGGACTAGAAGGACCGGGGAGCTGTTTTTT
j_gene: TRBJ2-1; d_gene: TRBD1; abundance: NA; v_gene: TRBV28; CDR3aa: CVSSSPGQGAGEQFF; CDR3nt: TGTGTCAGCAGTTCCCCGGGACAGGGGGCCGGTGAGCAGTTCTTC
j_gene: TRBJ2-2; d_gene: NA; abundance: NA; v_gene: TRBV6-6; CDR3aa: CASSYTRSIGELFF; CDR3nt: TGTGCCAGTAGTTACACCCGCAGCATCGGGGAGCTGTTTTTT
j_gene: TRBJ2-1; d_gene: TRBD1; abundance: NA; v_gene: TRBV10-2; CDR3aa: CASYKGAGGPRGQFF; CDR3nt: TGCGCCAGCTACAAGGGGGCAGGCGGCCCCCGTGGGCAGTTCTTC
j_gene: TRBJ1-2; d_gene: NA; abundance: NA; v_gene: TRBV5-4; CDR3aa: CASSLTGSRVGYTF; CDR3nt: TGTGCTAGCAGCTTGACCGGTAGCAGGGTCGGCTACACCTTC
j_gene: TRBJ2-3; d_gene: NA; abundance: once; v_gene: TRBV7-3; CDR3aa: CASSLRTAIDTQYF; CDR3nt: TGTGCCAGCAGCTTAAGAACGGCGATAGATACGCAGTATTTT
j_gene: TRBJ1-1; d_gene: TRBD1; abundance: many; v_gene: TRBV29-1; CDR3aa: CSARGPGTEAFF; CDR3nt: TGCAGCGCTAGGGGGCCCGGCACTGAAGCTTTCTTT
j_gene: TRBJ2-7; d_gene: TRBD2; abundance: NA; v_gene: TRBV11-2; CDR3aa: CASSLSVGLVGGWYEQYF; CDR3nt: TGTGCCAGCAGCTTATCCGTTGGACTAGTGGGAGGGTGGTACGAGCAGTATTTC
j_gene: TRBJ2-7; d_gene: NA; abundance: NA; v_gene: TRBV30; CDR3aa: CAWNPWAGEQYF; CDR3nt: TGTGCCTGGAATCCTTGGGCGGGCGAGCAGTACTTC
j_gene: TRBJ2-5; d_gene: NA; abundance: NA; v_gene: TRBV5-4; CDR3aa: CTSSSGYKEGSETQYF; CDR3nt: TGTACCAGTAGCTCGGGATACAAGGAAGGCTCTGAGACCCAGTACTTC
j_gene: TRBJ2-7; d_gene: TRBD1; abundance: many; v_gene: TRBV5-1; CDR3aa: CASSSRGPSYEQYF; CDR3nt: TGCGCCAGCAGCTCCAGGGGGCCCTCCTACGAGCAGTACTTC
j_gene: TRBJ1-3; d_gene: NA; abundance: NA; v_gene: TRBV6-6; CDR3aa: CAGGLTAVGNTIYF; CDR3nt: TGTGCCGGCGGACTAACGGCGGTAGGAAACACCATATATTTT
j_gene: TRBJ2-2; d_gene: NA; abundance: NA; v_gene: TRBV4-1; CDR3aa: CAGSPQGQTNTGELFF; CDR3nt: TGCGCCGGCAGCCCACAGGGTCAGACGAACACAGGGGAGCTGTTTTTT